A selection of T cell receptor beta chains follows, all from one sample in a study of OX40 agonist ivuxolimab in advanced cancers. Assay: immunoSEQ multiplex PCR; the TCRdb copy retains only in-frame clones and omits some. The table shows around 69,000 clones, with roughly nine tenths occurring only once. The source was CD4+ or CD8+ T cells sorted from blood, collected in a trial of the OX40 agonist ivuxolimab. The receptors shown here come from an adult with an advanced solid tumor such as melanoma, head and neck, liver or kidney cancer. Each CDR3 is given with its conserved first and last residue.

TRBJ1-2,TRBV5-1,CASSPGKRGYTF
TRBJ1-1,TRBV25-1,CASSSFGTKGYTEAFF
TRBJ2-2,TRBV7-3,CASSPGTSGGAGELFF
TRBJ1-1,TRBV7-9,CASTNTGGTEAFF
TRBJ2-1,TRBV28,CASSFRAGGRNEQFF
TRBJ1-5,TRBV6-1,CASTDKNSNQPQHF
TRBJ2-3,TRBV30,CAWNRGETSGRTQVFSTDTQYF
TRBJ2-7,TRBV5-1,CASSLALASNHEQYF
TRBJ2-2,TRBV7-6,CASSLHGGELFF
TRBJ2-5,TRBV7-9,CASSVETQYF
TRBJ2-1,TRBV7-3,CASSSRPGNEQFF
TRBJ2-7,TRBV7-8,CASSPLGQSYEQYF
TRBJ2-3,TRBV13,CASSLDSPYTQYF
TRBJ1-2,TRBV6-5,CASSERVYGGYTF
TRBJ2-1,TRBV6-4,CASSAGLYNEQFF
TRBJ2-1,TRBV19,CASSIGGTSGPNEQFF
TRBJ1-2,TRBV15,CATSRGGESYGYTF
TRBJ2-7,TRBV11-2,CASSLGRGSIWYEQYF
TRBJ1-1,TRBV30,CAWSVEDRAPNTEAFF
TRBJ1-5,TRBV28,CASRSGTQSTQPQHF
TRBJ2-3,TRBV27,CASSAPNRGMGSDTQYF
TRBJ2-7,TRBV30,CAWSQVGGLYEQYF